The clone carrying this T cell receptor beta chain was seen only a few times. The antigen is undetermined. This entry comes from a study of cytomegalovirus exposure and HLA in healthy donors. The CDR3 has 12 amino acids. V was pared by 3 bases and J by 7 bases, with 9 bases between. Germline V gene lookup returns CDR1 SQVTM and CDR2 ANQGSEA. PCR amplification relied on 60 Vbeta primers (plus 13 Jbeta primers). Some clones are missing from TCRdb's copy, which holds only in-frame ones; the method was immunoSEQ multiplex PCR. The sample has some 130,000 clones; 60% to 75% are singletons. Study-level points and caveats: Per a later analysis, roughly 17,000 TCR beta sequences showed association with HLA alleles at 0.05 false discovery rate.

The chain links TRBV29-1 to TRBJ1-4, with D hard to call. The sequence derives from a human donor in good health. Sequenced material: PBMCs. The CDR3 here is CSVETYGEKLFF. CDR3 DNA: TGCAGCGTTGAGACATACGGTGAAAAACTGTTTTTT. The full variable domain, in which reference TRBV29-1 and TRBJ1-4 provide the parts outside the CDR3, is SAVISQKPSRDICQRGTSLTIQCQVDSQVTMMFWYRQQPGQSLTLIATANQGSEATYESGFVIDKFPISRPNLTFSTLTVSNMSPEDSSIYLCSVETYGEKLFFGSGTQLSVL.